This T cell receptor (beta chain) was observed in a study of T cells in Graves' hyperthyroidism and ophthalmopathy. Overall study results and limits: A model using 13 V-J features told ophthalmopathy apart from stable hyperthyroidism. Blood held most thyroid clonotypes expanded above 0.001 frequency.

There were TCR beta CDR3 regions amplified from RNA transcripts. The HTBI primer set was used in a first-round RT-PCR of the TCR CDR3. Via MiXCR, TCRdb re-called the multiplex PCR reads, giving one row per CDR3 protein. Found here are hundreds of thousands of distinct CDR3 sequences, about 14% of them singletons; the top ten hold about 4%. Lactation, pregnancy, other autoimmune disease or uncontrolled infection led to exclusion of patients. This clonotype appeared many times. Antigen unknown. Germline CDR1 LNHNV, CDR2 YYDKDF (reference sequence). The CDR3 spans 15 residues. The V segment lost 2 bases and the J segment 3 bases; nucleotides outside the gene matches: 3.

Sequenced sample: blood. The receptor was derived from a woman in her thirties or forties with Graves' ophthalmopathy. This chain connects TRBV15 to TRBJ1-1; 10 positions match TRBD1. The CDR3 loop is CATSRKGTGDTEAFF. CDR3 sequence (DNA): TGTGCCACCAGCAGAAAGGGGACAGGGGACACTGAAGCTTTCTTT. Full variable domain (outside the CDR3, taken from reference TRBV15 and TRBJ1-1): DAMVIQNPRYQVTQFGKPVTLSCSQTLNHNVMYWYQQKSSQAPKLLFHYYDKDFNNEADTPDNFQSRRPNTSFCFLDIRSPGLGDTAMYLCATSRKGTGDTEAFFGQGTRLTVV.